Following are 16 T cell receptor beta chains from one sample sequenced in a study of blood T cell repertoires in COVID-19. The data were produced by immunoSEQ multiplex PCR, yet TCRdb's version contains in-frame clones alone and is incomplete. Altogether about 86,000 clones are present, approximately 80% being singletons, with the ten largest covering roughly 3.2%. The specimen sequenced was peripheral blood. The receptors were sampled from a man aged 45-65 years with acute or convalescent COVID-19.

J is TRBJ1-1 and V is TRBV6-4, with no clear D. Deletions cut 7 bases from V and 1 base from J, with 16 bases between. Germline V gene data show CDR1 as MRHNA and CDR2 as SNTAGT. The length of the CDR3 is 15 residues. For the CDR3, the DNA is TGTGCCAGCATAATACACCGTAAGTGGAACACTGAAGCTTTCTTT. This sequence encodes CASIIHRKWNTEAFF.

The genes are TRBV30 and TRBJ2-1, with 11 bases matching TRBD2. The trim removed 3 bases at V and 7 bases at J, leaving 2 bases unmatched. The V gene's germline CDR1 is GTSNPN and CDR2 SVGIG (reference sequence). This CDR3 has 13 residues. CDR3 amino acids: CAWRIAGGNEQFF. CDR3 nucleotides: TGTGCCTGGAGAATAGCGGGAGGGAATGAGCAGTTCTTC. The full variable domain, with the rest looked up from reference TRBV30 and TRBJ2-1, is SQTIHQWPATLVQPVGSPLSLECTVEGTSNPNLYWYRQAAGRGLQLLFYSVGIGQISSEVPQNLSASRPQDRQFILSSKKLLLSDSGFYLCAWRIAGGNEQFFGPGTRLTVL.

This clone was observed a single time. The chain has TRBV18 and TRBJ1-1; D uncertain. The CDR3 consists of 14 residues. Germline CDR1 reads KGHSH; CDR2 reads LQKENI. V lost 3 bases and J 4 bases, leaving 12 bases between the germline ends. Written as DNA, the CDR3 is TGTGCCAGCTCACCCAACAGTTTGAGCACTGAAGCTTTCTTT. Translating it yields CASSPNSLSTEAFF.

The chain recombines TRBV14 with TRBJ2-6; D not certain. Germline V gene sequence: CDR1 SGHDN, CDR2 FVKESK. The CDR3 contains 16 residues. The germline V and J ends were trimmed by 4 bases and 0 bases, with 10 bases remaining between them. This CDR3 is CASSLGSNSGANVLTF. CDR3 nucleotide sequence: TGTGCCAGCAGCCTCGGGTCGAACTCTGGGGCCAACGTCCTGACTTTC.

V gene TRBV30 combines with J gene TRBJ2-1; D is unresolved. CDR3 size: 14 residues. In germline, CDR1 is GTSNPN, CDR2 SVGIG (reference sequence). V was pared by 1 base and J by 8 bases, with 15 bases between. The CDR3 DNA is TGTGCCTGGAGTGGAGTTCCAGGTAACCATGAGCAGTTCTTC. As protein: CAWSGVPGNHEQFF.

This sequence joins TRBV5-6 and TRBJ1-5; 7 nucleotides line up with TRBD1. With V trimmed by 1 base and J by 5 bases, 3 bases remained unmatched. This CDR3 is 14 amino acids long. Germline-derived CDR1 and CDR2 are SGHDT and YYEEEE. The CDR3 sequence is CASSLYRGHQPQHF. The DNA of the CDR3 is TGTGCCAGCAGCTTGTACAGGGGCCATCAGCCCCAGCATTTT.

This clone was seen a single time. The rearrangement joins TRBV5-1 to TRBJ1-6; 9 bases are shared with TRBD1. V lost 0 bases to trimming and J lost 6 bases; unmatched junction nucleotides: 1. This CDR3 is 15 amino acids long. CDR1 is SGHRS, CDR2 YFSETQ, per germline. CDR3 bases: TGCGCCAGCAGCTTGGCGGGACAGGGTAATTCACCCCTCCACTTT. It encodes CASSLAGQGNSPLHF. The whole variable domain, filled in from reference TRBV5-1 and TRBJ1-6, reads KAGVTQTPRYLIKTRGQQVTLSCSPISGHRSVSWYQQTPGQGLQFLFEYFSETQRNKGNFPGRFSGRQFSNSRSEMNVSTLELGDSALYLCASSLAGQGNSPLHFGNGTRLTVT.

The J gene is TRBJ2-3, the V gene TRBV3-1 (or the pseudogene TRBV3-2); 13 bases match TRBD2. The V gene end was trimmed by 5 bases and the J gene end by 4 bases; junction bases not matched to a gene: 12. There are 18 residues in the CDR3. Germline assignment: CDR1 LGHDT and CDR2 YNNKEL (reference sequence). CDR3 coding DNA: TGTGCCAGCAGCTCAACTAGCGGGGGGGCCCGGGCCGCAGATACGCAGTATTTT. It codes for CASSSTSGGARAADTQYF.

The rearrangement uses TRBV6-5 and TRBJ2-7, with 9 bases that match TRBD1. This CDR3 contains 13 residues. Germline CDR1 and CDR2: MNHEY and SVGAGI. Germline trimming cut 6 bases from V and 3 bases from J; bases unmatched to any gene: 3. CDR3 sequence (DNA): TGTGCCAGCAGATGGACAGGGGACTACGAGCAGTACTTC. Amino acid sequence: CASRWTGDYEQYF.

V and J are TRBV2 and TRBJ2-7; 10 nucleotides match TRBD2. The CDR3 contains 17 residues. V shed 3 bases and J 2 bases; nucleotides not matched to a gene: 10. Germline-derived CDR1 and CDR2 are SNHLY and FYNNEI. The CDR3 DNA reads TGTGCCAGCAGTGACCTCGGGGGTAGCGGGAGGACCTACGAGCAGTACTTC. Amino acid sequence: CASSDLGGSGRTYEQYF.

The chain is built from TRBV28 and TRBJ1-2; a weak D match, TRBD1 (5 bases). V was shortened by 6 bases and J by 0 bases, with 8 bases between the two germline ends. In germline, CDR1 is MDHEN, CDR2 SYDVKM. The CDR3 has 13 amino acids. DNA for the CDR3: TGTGCCAGCAGGACAGATACTAACTATGGCTACACCTTC. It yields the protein CASRTDTNYGYTF.

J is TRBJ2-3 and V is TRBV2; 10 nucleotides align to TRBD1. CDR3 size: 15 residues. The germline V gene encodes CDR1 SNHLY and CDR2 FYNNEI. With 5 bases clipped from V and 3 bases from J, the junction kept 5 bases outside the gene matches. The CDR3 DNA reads TGTGCCAGCAGTCCCCGGGACAGGGGAACAGATACGCAGTATTTT. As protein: CASSPRDRGTDTQYF.

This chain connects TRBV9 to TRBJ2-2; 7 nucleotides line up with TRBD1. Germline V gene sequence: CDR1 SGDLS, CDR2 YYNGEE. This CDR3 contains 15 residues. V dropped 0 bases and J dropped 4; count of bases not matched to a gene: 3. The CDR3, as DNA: TGTGCCAGCAGCGTAGAGGGGGCCCCCACCGGGGAGCTGTTTTTT. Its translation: CASSVEGAPTGELFF.

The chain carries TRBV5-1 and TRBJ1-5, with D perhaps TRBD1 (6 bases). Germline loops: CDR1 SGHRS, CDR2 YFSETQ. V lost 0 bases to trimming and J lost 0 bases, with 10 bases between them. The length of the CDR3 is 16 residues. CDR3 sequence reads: CASSLGEGDSNQPQHF. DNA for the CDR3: TGCGCCAGCAGCTTGGGGGAGGGGGATAGCAATCAGCCCCAGCATTTT.

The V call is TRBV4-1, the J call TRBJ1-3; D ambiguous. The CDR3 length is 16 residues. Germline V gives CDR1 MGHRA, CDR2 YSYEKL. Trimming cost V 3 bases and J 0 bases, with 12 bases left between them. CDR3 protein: CASSQPTENSGNTIYF. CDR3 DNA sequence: TGCGCCAGCAGCCAGCCGACGGAGAACTCTGGAAACACCATATATTTT.

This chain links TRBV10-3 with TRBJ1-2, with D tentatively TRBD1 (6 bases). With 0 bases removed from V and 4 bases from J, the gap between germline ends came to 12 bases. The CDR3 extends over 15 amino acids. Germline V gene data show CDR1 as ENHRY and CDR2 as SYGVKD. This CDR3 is CAISESNGQTYGYTF. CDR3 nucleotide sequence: TGTGCCATCAGTGAGTCGAATGGACAGACCTATGGCTACACCTTC.